Listed below are T cell receptor beta chains from one sample, sequenced in a study of shared clonotypes between healthy human individuals. Using immunoSEQ multiplex PCR, the repertoire was profiled, and TCRdb retains in-frame clones only, with some absent. The table shows about 2.1 million clones, with around 93% occurring only once. Sequencing was done on a sample of naive CD8+ T cells from PBMCs. All receptors come from a young man in good health. Some clones in this sample may be carry-over from other donors' samples. Each CDR3 is given with its conserved first and last residue. Each record gives: J gene, V gene, clone size, D gene, CDR3 protein, CDR3 DNA. A D gene is named only where the DNA matches it firmly. The size entry is marked missing in some rows and otherwise reads once, few, many or a size class.

J gene: TRBJ2-3; V gene: TRBV9; clone size: few; D gene: TRBD1; CDR3 protein: CASSTGQGAGTDTQYF; CDR3 DNA: TGTGCCAGCAGCACCGGACAGGGGGCGGGCACAGATACGCAGTATTTT
J gene: TRBJ2-3; V gene: TRBV7-9; clone size: NA; D gene: NA; CDR3 protein: CASSQISQGVPSDTQYF; CDR3 DNA: TGTGCCAGCAGCCAAATCTCCCAAGGGGTCCCGTCGGATACGCAGTATTTT
J gene: TRBJ2-3; V gene: TRBV5-4; clone size: NA; D gene: NA; CDR3 protein: CASSFGVQNTQYF; CDR3 DNA: TGTGCCAGCAGCTTCGGTGTCCAAAATACGCAGTATTTT
J gene: TRBJ2-1; V gene: TRBV7-9; clone size: NA; D gene: NA; CDR3 protein: CASSLRGNEQFF; CDR3 DNA: TGTGCCAGCAGCTTACGGGGAAATGAGCAGTTCTTC
J gene: TRBJ2-7; V gene: TRBV11-2; clone size: NA; D gene: TRBD1; CDR3 protein: CASSSDYRGNYEQYF; CDR3 DNA: TGTGCCAGCAGCTCAGACTACAGGGGCAACTACGAGCAGTACTTC
J gene: TRBJ2-2; V gene: TRBV28; clone size: NA; D gene: TRBD2; CDR3 protein: CASTSRGAGELFF; CDR3 DNA: TGTGCCAGCACCTCCCGGGGGGCCGGGGAGCTGTTTTTT
J gene: TRBJ2-7; V gene: TRBV27; clone size: NA; D gene: TRBD2; CDR3 protein: CASSPGTSFGEQYF; CDR3 DNA: TGTGCCAGCAGTCCCGGGACTAGCTTCGGGGAGCAGTACTTC
J gene: TRBJ1-5; V gene: TRBV15; clone size: NA; D gene: TRBD1; CDR3 protein: CATSRDPDRGIDQPQHF; CDR3 DNA: TGTGCCACCAGCAGAGATCCGGACAGGGGGATCGATCAGCCCCAGCATTTT
J gene: TRBJ2-7; V gene: TRBV30; clone size: once; D gene: NA; CDR3 protein: CAWGIAVGYEQYF; CDR3 DNA: TGTGCCTGGGGCATTGCGGTGGGCTACGAGCAGTACTTC
J gene: TRBJ2-3; V gene: TRBV2; clone size: NA; D gene: TRBD1; CDR3 protein: CASRGWGQGASDTQYF; CDR3 DNA: TGTGCCAGCAGAGGTTGGGGACAGGGGGCCTCAGATACGCAGTATTTT
J gene: TRBJ1-2; V gene: TRBV6-5; clone size: NA; D gene: NA; CDR3 protein: CASSYGAGILNYGYTF; CDR3 DNA: TGTGCCAGCAGTTACGGTGCAGGCATCTTGAACTATGGCTACACCTTC
J gene: TRBJ2-7; V gene: TRBV10-2; clone size: NA; D gene: NA; CDR3 protein: CASSGSYEQYF; CDR3 DNA: TGCGCCAGCAGCGGTTCCTACGAGCAGTACTTC
J gene: TRBJ2-3; V gene: TRBV9; clone size: NA; D gene: NA; CDR3 protein: CASSSGGGTDTQYF; CDR3 DNA: TGTGCCAGCAGCTCTGGGGGCGGCACAGATACGCAGTATTTT
J gene: TRBJ1-2; V gene: TRBV25-1; clone size: NA; D gene: NA; CDR3 protein: CASSRRYATGNNYGYTF; CDR3 DNA: TGTGCCAGCAGCAGGAGATATGCGACCGGCAATAACTATGGCTACACCTTC
J gene: TRBJ2-1; V gene: TRBV9; clone size: NA; D gene: TRBD2; CDR3 protein: CASSVLPGTRPNEQFF; CDR3 DNA: TGTGCCAGCAGCGTACTCCCCGGGACTAGGCCCAATGAGCAGTTCTTC
J gene: TRBJ2-7; V gene: TRBV28; clone size: NA; D gene: NA; CDR3 protein: CASSYGVSGFYEQYF; CDR3 DNA: TGTGCCAGCAGCTACGGGGTTTCGGGATTCTACGAGCAGTACTTC
J gene: TRBJ1-4; V gene: TRBV5-1; clone size: NA; D gene: NA; CDR3 protein: CASSSARLGEKLFF; CDR3 DNA: TGCGCCAGCAGCTCCGCTCGATTGGGGGAAAAACTGTTTTTT
J gene: TRBJ2-1; V gene: TRBV7-9; clone size: NA; D gene: NA; CDR3 protein: CASSLSVGNEQFF; CDR3 DNA: TGTGCCAGCAGCCTATCGGTGGGGAATGAGCAGTTCTTC
J gene: TRBJ1-4; V gene: TRBV7-9; clone size: NA; D gene: NA; CDR3 protein: CASSLAVGGEKLFF; CDR3 DNA: TGTGCCAGCAGCTTAGCAGTCGGGGGTGAAAAACTGTTTTTT
J gene: TRBJ1-2; V gene: TRBV5-1; clone size: NA; D gene: TRBD1; CDR3 protein: CASSPAGTGYGYTF; CDR3 DNA: TGCGCCAGCAGCCCGGCGGGGACAGGGTATGGCTACACCTTC
J gene: TRBJ1-1; V gene: TRBV14; clone size: once; D gene: NA; CDR3 protein: CASSPTRNTEAFF; CDR3 DNA: TGTGCCAGCAGCCCGACACGGAACACTGAAGCTTTCTTT
J gene: TRBJ1-1; V gene: TRBV6-5; clone size: NA; D gene: NA; CDR3 protein: CASSYDTGTEAFF; CDR3 DNA: TGTGCCAGCAGTTACGATACAGGGACTGAAGCTTTCTTT
J gene: TRBJ2-1; V gene: TRBV19; clone size: NA; D gene: TRBD2; CDR3 protein: CASSMELGLAGGLFF; CDR3 DNA: TGTGCCAGTAGTATGGAACTTGGACTAGCGGGAGGGTTGTTCTTC
J gene: TRBJ1-2; V gene: TRBV27; clone size: NA; D gene: NA; CDR3 protein: CASSLTGPSYGYTF; CDR3 DNA: TGTGCCAGCAGTCTGACAGGTCCCTCCTATGGCTACACCTTC
J gene: TRBJ1-4; V gene: TRBV7-8; clone size: NA; D gene: NA; CDR3 protein: CASSQGVATNEKLFF; CDR3 DNA: TGTGCCAGCAGCCAGGGAGTTGCAACTAATGAAAAACTGTTTTTT
J gene: TRBJ2-5; V gene: TRBV9; clone size: once; D gene: TRBD2; CDR3 protein: CASSVASSRLAGSEETQYF; CDR3 DNA: TGTGCCAGCAGCGTAGCTAGTTCCCGACTAGCGGGAAGTGAGGAGACCCAGTACTTC
J gene: TRBJ2-1; V gene: TRBV19; clone size: NA; D gene: NA; CDR3 protein: CASSIVASWNEQFF; CDR3 DNA: TGTGCCAGTAGTATAGTAGCTAGCTGGAATGAGCAGTTCTTC
J gene: TRBJ2-7; V gene: TRBV7-6; clone size: NA; D gene: NA; CDR3 protein: CASSPKGTHPYEQYF; CDR3 DNA: TGTGCCAGCAGCCCAAAGGGGACACACCCCTACGAGCAGTACTTC
J gene: TRBJ2-1; V gene: TRBV7-6; clone size: NA; D gene: TRBD2; CDR3 protein: CASSLEASGARNEQFF; CDR3 DNA: TGTGCCAGCAGCTTAGAGGCTAGCGGGGCCCGGAATGAGCAGTTCTTC
J gene: TRBJ2-3; V gene: TRBV7-9; clone size: NA; D gene: TRBD2; CDR3 protein: CASSLAGGPSMGTQYF; CDR3 DNA: TGTGCCAGCAGCTTAGCGGGAGGGCCGTCGATGGGTACGCAGTATTTT
J gene: TRBJ1-5; V gene: TRBV28; clone size: NA; D gene: TRBD1; CDR3 protein: CASSRSRDRGVMAQHF; CDR3 DNA: TGTGCCAGCAGTCGCTCCCGGGACAGGGGGGTCATGGCCCAGCATTTT
J gene: TRBJ2-7; V gene: TRBV28; clone size: NA; D gene: NA; CDR3 protein: CASSLMSNSYEQYF; CDR3 DNA: TGTGCCAGCAGTTTAATGAGTAACAGCTACGAGCAGTACTTC
J gene: TRBJ2-1; V gene: TRBV5-1; clone size: NA; D gene: NA; CDR3 protein: CASSLKQGGHNEQFF; CDR3 DNA: TGCGCCAGCAGCTTGAAACAGGGTGGACACAATGAGCAGTTCTTC
J gene: TRBJ1-5; V gene: TRBV27; clone size: NA; D gene: NA; CDR3 protein: CASSPTQGYQPQHF; CDR3 DNA: TGTGCCAGCAGTCCCACACAGGGTTACCAGCCCCAGCATTTT
J gene: TRBJ2-1; V gene: TRBV18; clone size: NA; D gene: TRBD2; CDR3 protein: CASSPLDLAGGPGEQFF; CDR3 DNA: TGTGCCAGCTCACCACTCGATCTAGCGGGAGGCCCAGGTGAGCAGTTCTTC
J gene: TRBJ1-1; V gene: TRBV7-3; clone size: NA; D gene: NA; CDR3 protein: CASSLNSGNTEAFF; CDR3 DNA: TGTGCCAGCAGCTTAAACTCAGGGAACACTGAAGCTTTCTTT
J gene: TRBJ2-7; V gene: TRBV4-1; clone size: NA; D gene: NA; CDR3 protein: CASSQVPSSYEQYF; CDR3 DNA: TGCGCCAGCAGCCAAGTCCCCAGCTCCTACGAGCAGTACTTC
J gene: TRBJ2-1; V gene: TRBV15; clone size: NA; D gene: TRBD2; CDR3 protein: CATSRARGMGLASSYNEQFF; CDR3 DNA: TGTGCCACCAGCAGAGCGAGGGGTATGGGACTAGCAAGTTCCTACAATGAGCAGTTCTTC
J gene: TRBJ2-7; V gene: TRBV29-1; clone size: NA; D gene: NA; CDR3 protein: CSVEGGTEYEQYF; CDR3 DNA: TGCAGCGTTGAGGGGGGGACAGAGTACGAGCAGTACTTC
J gene: TRBJ1-4; V gene: TRBV5-5; clone size: NA; D gene: NA; CDR3 protein: CASSLDLRTPSTNEKLFF; CDR3 DNA: TGTGCCAGCAGCTTGGACCTCCGGACGCCTTCAACTAATGAAAAACTGTTTTTT
J gene: TRBJ1-1; V gene: TRBV30; clone size: NA; D gene: TRBD1; CDR3 protein: CAWSFQGAGTEAFF; CDR3 DNA: TGTGCCTGGAGTTTTCAGGGGGCGGGCACTGAAGCTTTCTTT
J gene: TRBJ2-1; V gene: TRBV27; clone size: NA; D gene: TRBD2; CDR3 protein: CASSPRLAHEQFF; CDR3 DNA: TGTGCCAGCAGTCCTAGACTAGCCCATGAGCAGTTCTTC